These T cell receptor beta chains were read from a single sample in a study of shared clonotypes between healthy human individuals. Here immunoSEQ multiplex PCR was the method, and the copy in TCRdb shows in-frame clones only, minus some. In the table there are about 2.3 million clones, 92% of which are singletons. Sequenced sample: naive CD4+ T cells from PBMCs. The receptors stem from a man between 18 and 35 years old in good health. Some clones in this sample may be carry-over from other donors' samples. CDR3s include the opening cysteine and the closing phenylalanine or tryptophan. A D gene is named only where the DNA matches it firmly. Clone size is stated in some rows and not others, as once, few, many or a class when expanded.

CDR3aa,CDR3nt,v_gene,d_gene,abundance,j_gene
CASSLLGGETQYF,TGCGCCAGCAGCTTGCTGGGGGGAGAGACCCAGTACTTC,TRBV5-1,NA,NA,TRBJ2-5
CASSFRDYGYTF,TGTGCCAGCAGTTTTAGGGACTATGGCTACACCTTC,TRBV28,NA,NA,TRBJ1-2
CSVVGSGGLGTDTQYF,TGCAGCGTTGTTGGTTCGGGAGGGCTCGGAACAGATACGCAGTATTTT,TRBV29-1,TRBD2,NA,TRBJ2-3
CASSQGQELAKNIQYF,TGCGCCAGCAGCCAGGGACAGGAGCTAGCCAAAAACATTCAGTACTTC,TRBV4-3,TRBD1,NA,TRBJ2-4
CASSPGRPKGGTGNTIYF,TGTGCCAGCAGCCCGGGACGTCCCAAGGGGGGCACTGGAAACACCATATATTTT,TRBV7-2,NA,NA,TRBJ1-3
CSGTRPYNEQFF,TGCAGCGGGACCAGACCCTACAATGAGCAGTTCTTC,TRBV29-1,NA,once,TRBJ2-1
CASSQGAGCNQPQHF,TGCGCCAGCAGCCAAGGGGCGGGATGCAATCAGCCCCAGCATTTT,TRBV4-1,NA,NA,TRBJ1-5
CASAEGVADSLETQYF,TGTGCCAGCGCCGAAGGGGTAGCGGACTCCCTAGAGACCCAGTACTTC,TRBV9,NA,NA,TRBJ2-5
CASTRGQGWTYNEQFF,TGTGCCAGCACCCGCGGACAGGGATGGACCTACAATGAGCAGTTCTTC,TRBV27,TRBD1,NA,TRBJ2-1
CASSSRRTDSYEQYF,TGTGCCAGCAGCTCCCGGAGGACGGATTCCTACGAGCAGTACTTC,TRBV7-9,NA,NA,TRBJ2-7
CASSLGSYNEQFF,TGTGCCAGCAGCTTAGGCAGCTACAATGAGCAGTTCTTC,TRBV7-8,NA,NA,TRBJ2-1
CASSLAPGVSGGYTF,TGTGCCAGCAGCTTGGCCCCAGGGGTATCGGGCGGCTACACCTTC,TRBV7-9,NA,NA,TRBJ1-2
CATSRDIMRNTIYF,TGTGCCACCAGCAGAGATATCATGCGGAACACCATATATTTT,TRBV15,NA,once,TRBJ1-3
CASSLPVVGGPDQPQHF,TGTGCCAGCAGTTTACCCGTCGTAGGGGGGCCCGATCAGCCCCAGCATTTT,TRBV27,NA,NA,TRBJ1-5
CASSPPGNEKLFF,TGTGCCAGCTCTCCCCCAGGCAATGAAAAACTGTTTTTT,TRBV18,NA,NA,TRBJ1-4
CASIGQGAYSNQPQHF,TGTGCCAGCATAGGACAGGGGGCCTATAGCAATCAGCCCCAGCATTTT,TRBV28,TRBD1,NA,TRBJ1-5